Each of the 32 T cell receptor beta chains below was sequenced from the same sample in a study of vaccination and CD4 T cells after COVID-19. Sequencing of DNA taken from cultured CD4+ T cells relied on the Oncomine TCR Beta short-read assay. Scientists extracted genomic DNA from CD4+ T cells grown in culture. TCRdb re-analysed the PCR reads in MiXCR, keeping a single row per CDR3 protein. The table has about 6,800 distinct CDR3 sequences, around 33% seen once. The treatment was: roughly ten-day PBMC culture with coronavirus spike peptide pools or control peptides (ViraFEST assay). The collection of CD4+ T cells from the unexposed donor took place before the COVID-19 pandemic (2011-2018). For these receptors, no antigen is known. The sequencing input was CD4+ T cells from blood, cultured in vitro. All receptors come from a human donor in good health.

This chain links TRBV5-4 with TRBJ2-5; a possible D gene is TRBD2 (6 bases). Germline V lookup: CDR1 SGHNT, CDR2 YYREEE (reference sequence). The V gene lost 5 bases and the J gene lost 5 bases, with 13 bases spanning the gap. This CDR3 has 13 residues. The CDR3 DNA sequence: TGTGCCAGCAGGTCGGGAGAAGGGGAGACCCAGTACTTC. Protein product: CASRSGEGETQYF.

The chain is built from TRBV7-2 and TRBJ2-3; D remains ambiguous. The ends were cut back, 1 base at V and 1 base at J, with 6 bases in the middle. CDR1 and CDR2 from the germline V gene are SGHTA and FQGNSA. This CDR3 region has 14 residues. The CDR3 reads CASSLGAGTDTQYF. CDR3 DNA: TGTGCCAGCAGCTTAGGCGCAGGCACAGATACGCAGTATTTT.

J is TRBJ2-7 and V is TRBV11-2; 8 nucleotides agree with TRBD2. The germline V gene encodes CDR1 SGHAT and CDR2 FQNNGV. The CDR3 length is 15 residues. V lost 5 bases to trimming and J lost 5 bases; unmatched junction nucleotides: 11. The CDR3 coding sequence is TGTGCCAGCAGCCGCCTCGGTAGCGGGACGGACGAGCAGTACTTC. Translation: CASSRLGSGTDEQYF. The full variable domain, with the rest looked up from reference TRBV11-2 and TRBJ2-7, is EAGVAQSPRYKIIEKRQSVAFWCNPISGHATLYWYQQILGQGPKLLIQFQNNGVVDDSQLPKDRFSAERLKGVDSTLKIQPAKLEDSAVYLCASSRLGSGTDEQYFGPGTRLTVT.

By sample fraction, this clonotype is medium-sized. V usage is TRBV20-1 and J usage is TRBJ1-1; weak D call: TRBD1 (5 bases). Germline lookup yields CDR1 DFQATT and CDR2 SNEGSKA (reference sequence). The germline V and J ends were trimmed by 6 bases and 0 bases, with 14 bases remaining between them. The CDR3 consists of 14 residues. The DNA of the CDR3 is TGCAGTGCGCTGGGGCAGCCACTGAACACTGAAGCTTTCTTT. This encodes CSALGQPLNTEAFF.

The genes are TRBV5-8 and TRBJ1-2; D gene ambiguous. The CDR3 consists of 14 residues. V was shortened by 4 bases and J by 7 bases, with 17 bases between the two germline ends. CDR1 is SGHTS and CDR2 is YDEGEE in the germline V gene. The chain's CDR3 is CASSNRLTSGGYTF. The CDR3 DNA reads as TGTGCCAGCAGCAACCGTCTCACGTCCGGTGGCTACACCTTC.

This rearrangement joins TRBV4-2 to TRBJ2-7, with a tentative D call TRBD2 (5 bases). The germline gives CDR1 LGHNA, CDR2 YNFKEQ. This CDR3 spans 15 amino acids. Trimming took off 0 bases at V and 3 bases at J, with 12 bases between the two ends. CDR3 sequence: CASSQDIGRGYEQYF. In DNA, the CDR3 is TGTGCCAGCAGCCAAGATATAGGTCGGGGCTACGAGCAGTACTTC.

The chain links TRBV6-2 or TRBV6-3 to TRBJ2-7; 7 bases map to TRBD2. Germline-derived CDR1 and CDR2 are MNHEY and SVGEGT. This CDR3 spans 13 amino acids. After removal of 0 bases from V and 7 bases from J, the junction contained 3 bases not matched to a gene. This CDR3 is CASSYSRTSEQYF. In nucleotides, the CDR3 is TGTGCCAGCAGTTACTCAAGGACTAGTGAGCAGTACTTC.

This clonotype has just a few counts. The chain employs TRBV5-4 and TRBJ1-1; no clear D. This CDR3 region has 11 residues. Trimming cost V 2 bases and J 7 bases, with 6 bases left between them. In germline, CDR1 is SGHNT, CDR2 YYREEE (reference sequence). CDR3 DNA: TGTGCCAGCAGCTTCGACCGTGAAGCTTTCTTT. Residues: CASSFDREAFF.

The rearrangement joins TRBV29-1 to TRBJ1-2, with TRBD1 as a possible D gene (5 bases). The CDR3 runs to 13 residues. The germline CDR1 and CDR2 sequences are SQVTM and ANQGSEA. Trimming left V 3 bases short and J 8 bases short, with 16 bases between. The DNA for the CDR3 is TGCAGCGTTGACTCGGGGGGGAGTGGGGGCTACACCTTC. Protein: CSVDSGGSGGYTF.

This chain uses TRBV28 with TRBJ1-6; possibly TRBD1 for D (6 bases). V was cut by 8 bases and J by 4 bases, with 9 bases left in between. The CDR3 contains 13 residues. CDR1 is MDHEN, CDR2 SYDVKM, per germline. CDR3 sequence reads: CASRDTYNSPLHF. The CDR3 DNA reads as TGTGCCAGCCGGGACACTTATAATTCACCCCTCCACTTT.

V gene TRBV6-1 combines with J gene TRBJ2-7; 7 bases map to TRBD2. J was trimmed by 3 bases and V by 7 bases; bases with no gene match: 6. The CDR3 has 13 amino acids. Looked up from germline, CDR1 is MNHNS and CDR2 is SASEGT. The CDR3 spells CASTPGGYYEQYF. The CDR3 DNA reads as TGTGCCAGCACCCCGGGGGGTTACTACGAGCAGTACTTC.

This clonotype turned up a few times. The rearrangement links TRBV6-1 to TRBJ2-7, with D possibly matching TRBD2 (5 bases). CDR3 length: 15 amino acids. From germline, CDR1 is MNHNS and CDR2 SASEGT. Trimming cost V 6 bases and J 3 bases, with 18 bases left between them. CDR3 in DNA: TGTGCCAGCAGACTCGAGCCGGGCGGGCTCTACGAGCAGTACTTC. Its protein product is CASRLEPGGLYEQYF.

The CDR3: CATPSKHWTAWPEQYF. Here the CDR3 DNA reads TGTGCCACCCCTTCGAAACACTGGACAGCTTGGCCCGAGCAGTACTTC. The chain employs TRBV11-1 and TRBJ2-7, with D tentatively TRBD1 (6 bases). Germline lookup yields CDR1 SGHAT and CDR2 FQDESV (reference sequence). The V and J ends lost 10 bases and 6 bases respectively, with 28 bases between them. This CDR3 comprises 16 residues.

This clonotype ranks as medium-sized. The CDR3 DNA sequence: TGTGCCACCAGCAGGGGGACGGAAAATCAGCCCCAGCATTTT. Translating gives CATSRGTENQPQHF. The chain carries TRBV15 and TRBJ1-5, with D possibly being TRBD1 (5 bases). The V end lost 3 bases, the J end lost 4 bases, and 10 bases lay between the germline ends. This CDR3 contains 14 residues. The germline CDR1 and CDR2 sequences are LNHNV and YYDKDF (reference sequence).

V usage is TRBV19 and J usage is TRBJ1-1; D is possibly TRBD1 (5 bases). Germline assignment: CDR1 LNHDA and CDR2 SQIVND (reference sequence). This CDR3 has 13 residues. Trimming stripped 6 bases from V and 0 bases from J, with 8 bases between. This CDR3 is CASRETVNTEAFF. The CDR3 bases are TGTGCCAGTAGGGAGACAGTGAACACTGAAGCTTTCTTT. The whole variable domain, filled in from reference TRBV19 and TRBJ1-1, reads DGGITQSPKYLFRKEGQNVTLSCEQNLNHDAMYWYRQDPGQGLRLIYYSQIVNDFQKGDIAEGYSVSREKKESFPLTVTSAQKNPTAFYLCASRETVNTEAFFGQGTRLTVV.

This clonotype was observed a handful of times. The chain recombines TRBV9 with TRBJ2-7, with D perhaps TRBD1 (5 bases). This CDR3 is built from 13 residues. Germline values: CDR1 SGDLS, CDR2 YYNGEE. V was clipped by 0 bases and J by 2 bases, with 6 bases between them. The CDR3 reads CASSVEGPYEQYF. The CDR3 DNA sequence: TGTGCCAGCAGCGTAGAGGGGCCCTACGAGCAGTACTTC.

The chain uses TRBV10-3 and TRBJ2-3; weak D call: TRBD2 (5 bases). CDR1 and CDR2 from the germline V gene are ENHRY and SYGVKD. V gave up 4 bases and J gave up 8 bases, with 13 bases separating them. The CDR3 runs 13 residues. CDR3 in amino acids: CAISVGELGTQYF. For the CDR3, the DNA is TGTGCCATCAGTGTCGGGGAGCTGGGTACGCAGTATTTT.

The chain has TRBV2 and TRBJ1-2; D possibly corresponds to TRBD1 (5 bases). Germline V gene data show CDR1 as SNHLY and CDR2 as FYNNEI. The V end was cut by 8 bases, the J end by 10 bases, with 14 bases between. This CDR3 has 11 residues. CDR3 loop: CASVDRVDYTF. For the CDR3, the DNA is TGTGCCAGCGTAGACAGAGTTGACTACACCTTC.

This clonotype was counted only a few times. The chain links TRBV20-1 to TRBJ2-5, with 11 bases fitting TRBD2. Losses at the gene ends were 0 bases for V and 5 bases for J; bases not matched to a gene: 5. Germline values: CDR1 DFQATT, CDR2 SNEGSKA (reference sequence). The CDR3 runs 15 residues. This CDR3 reads CSARDGTSGTETQYF. The CDR3 DNA sequence: TGCAGTGCTAGAGACGGGACTAGCGGAACGGAGACCCAGTACTTC.

Judged by abundance, this clonotype is medium-sized. The genes are TRBV20-1 and TRBJ1-2, with D possibly being TRBD1 (6 bases). Germline CDR1 is DFQATT and CDR2 is SNEGSKA (reference sequence). Between the trimmed V and J ends, which lost 0 bases and 4 bases, there was a span of 15 bases. This CDR3 is 15 amino acids long. This CDR3 reads CSARDLDRSSYGYTF. For the CDR3, the DNA is TGCAGTGCTAGAGATCTCGACAGGTCCTCCTATGGCTACACCTTC.

The chain is built from TRBV7-2 and TRBJ1-1; D might be TRBD1 (5 bases). The CDR3 spans 13 residues. The germline gives CDR1 SGHTA, CDR2 FQGNSA. Trimming stripped 5 bases from V and 8 bases from J, with 15 bases between. The DNA for the CDR3 is TGTGCCAGCAGCCCCAGGACGGGGGGAGAAGCTTTCTTT. It is translated as CASSPRTGGEAFF.

This clonotype has a handful of counts. The rearrangement uses TRBV6-5 and TRBJ2-5, with TRBD1 matching over 9 bases. V lost 2 bases, J lost 4 bases, and 8 bases stayed unmatched. Germline V gene lookup returns CDR1 MNHEY and CDR2 SVGAGI. The CDR3 is 16 amino acids. The CDR3 nucleotides read TGTGCCAGCAGTTACGTTAGTTGGACAGGGGCAGAGACCCAGTACTTC. It encodes CASSYVSWTGAETQYF.

Only a few counts were recorded for this clonotype. The rearrangement links TRBV6-1 to TRBJ2-7, with 9 nucleotides matching TRBD1. The germline gives CDR1 MNHNS, CDR2 SASEGT. Trimming took 5 bases from V and 3 from J; bases not matched to a gene: 8. The CDR3 has 15 amino acids. This chain's CDR3 is CASSQGQGMNYEQYF. CDR3 sequence (DNA): TGTGCCAGCAGTCAAGGACAGGGGATGAACTACGAGCAGTACTTC.

This clonotype appeared a few times. The chain uses TRBV7-3 and TRBJ2-5, with TRBD1 matching over 7 bases. J gave up 2 bases and V 2 bases, and 5 bases lay outside the gene matches. This CDR3 contains 15 residues. CDR1 and CDR2 (germline): SGHTA, FQGTGA. The CDR3 DNA is TGTGCCAGCAGCTTAGGGGCCAGGGGGCAAGAGACCCAGTACTTC. This translates into CASSLGARGQETQYF.

This clonotype is termed medium-sized. The J gene is TRBJ1-5, the V gene TRBV10-3, with 7 bases that match TRBD1. Germline CDR1 ENHRY, CDR2 SYGVKD. CDR3 length equals 13 residues. Trimming at V came to 9 bases and at J to 0 bases, leaving 2 bases not matched to a gene. The CDR3 DNA is TGTGCCATTGGGACAGATAGCAATCAGCCCCAGCATTTT. This sequence encodes CAIGTDSNQPQHF.

This clonotype is judged medium-sized. This sequence joins TRBV20-1 and TRBJ1-5; TRBD1 is a possible D gene (5 bases). Trimming took off 5 bases at V and 2 bases at J, with 10 bases between the two ends. Germline CDR1 DFQATT, CDR2 SNEGSKA (reference sequence). The CDR3 covers 13 residues. CDR3 residues: CSAHRDGNQPQHF. In nucleotides, the CDR3 is TGCAGTGCTCACCGGGACGGCAATCAGCCCCAGCATTTT.

In this sample, this clonotype turned up a few times. The V gene is TRBV20-1, the J gene TRBJ2-7; the D gene is possibly TRBD2 (7 bases). Trimming shortened V by 6 bases and J by 4 bases, and 19 bases separated the two germline ends. Germline values: CDR1 DFQATT, CDR2 SNEGSKA (reference sequence). This CDR3 comprises 14 residues. The CDR3 bases are TGCAGTGCCAAGGGGGGCGGGAGCCCTTACGAGCAGTACTTC. Residues: CSAKGGGSPYEQYF.

V usage is TRBV28 and J usage is TRBJ1-2, with 9 nucleotides matching TRBD1. The junction had 4 bases not matched to a gene; V was cut back by 0 bases and J by 5 bases. This CDR3 is 15 amino acids long. The germline gives CDR1 MDHEN, CDR2 SYDVKM. CDR3 sequence (DNA): TGTGCCAGCAGTTTATGGACAGGGGGAGGTTATGGCTACACCTTC. Its protein product is CASSLWTGGGYGYTF.

This clonotype has more than one count but fewer than ten. The chain carries TRBV7-2 and TRBJ2-7; TRBD2 aligns across 10 bases. CDR3 length equals 16 residues. V shed 3 bases and J 6 bases; nucleotides not matched to a gene: 11. The germline V gene encodes CDR1 SGHTA and CDR2 FQGNSA. CDR3 residues: CASSLTTASGRTEQYF. The CDR3 DNA reads TGTGCCAGCAGCTTGACAACTGCTAGCGGGAGAACCGAGCAGTACTTC.

This clonotype was observed a handful of times. The rearrangement links TRBV6-4 to TRBJ1-1; D remains unclear. In germline, CDR1 is MRHNA, CDR2 SNTAGT. The CDR3 has 13 amino acids. The V and J ends lost 6 bases and 1 base respectively, with 9 bases between them. CDR3 bases: TGTGCCAGCAGGGTTGACACGAACACTGAAGCTTTCTTT. It encodes CASRVDTNTEAFF.

There are a few counts of this clonotype. This chain joins TRBV20-1 and TRBJ2-7; possible D gene TRBD2, 5 bases. The germline CDR1 and CDR2 sequences are DFQATT and SNEGSKA (reference sequence). The CDR3 consists of 12 residues. The V end was cut by 6 bases, the J end by 4 bases, with 13 bases between. The CDR3 sequence: CSAVPGLYEQYF. Written as DNA, the CDR3 is TGCAGTGCAGTCCCCGGACTTTACGAGCAGTACTTC.

The table lists this clonotype with a count of one. This may be a read error: a much more frequent sequence differs by one nucleotide. The J gene is TRBJ2-7, the V gene TRBV7-6, with D possibly matching TRBD1 (6 bases). The length of the CDR3 is 16 residues. Germline-derived CDR1 and CDR2 are SGHVS and FNYEAQ. Trimming pared 3 bases from V and 0 bases from J, leaving 15 bases between. The CDR3 bases are TGTGCCAGCAGCTTGATAGGGGGTTCGTACTCCTACGAGCAGTACTTC. It yields the protein CASSLIGGSYSYEQYF.